This is a list of T cell receptor beta chains from one sample in a study of blood T cell repertoires in COVID-19. TCRdb's copy holds only in-frame clones and misses some; the assay was immunoSEQ multiplex PCR. The sample holds some 490,000 clones, approximately 90% seen once. Sequenced input: PBMCs or T cells enriched from blood (not recorded which). The origin of the receptors is a woman aged 55-69 years who had recovered from COVID-19. The CDR3 runs from the conserved cysteine through the conserved F or W. D genes are given only for firm matches. The listing skips clone size in some rows; elsewhere it reads once, few, many or a size class.

J gene	clone size	V gene	D gene	CDR3 protein	CDR3 DNA
TRBJ1-6	-	TRBV10-3	-	CAISEGSGNSPLHF	TGTGCCATCAGTGAAGGGTCAGGGAATTCACCCCTCCACTTT
TRBJ1-3	-	TRBV28	TRBD1	CASSDTGAGNTIYF	TGTGCCAGCAGCGATACAGGGGCTGGAAACACCATATATTTT
TRBJ1-5	-	TRBV4-1	TRBD1	CASRRQGIGQPQHF	TGCGCCAGCAGGCGACAGGGTATTGGGCAGCCCCAGCATTTT
TRBJ2-1	-	TRBV18	TRBD1	CASSPVGQGVQFF	TGTGCCAGCTCACCCGTAGGACAGGGGGTACAGTTCTTC
TRBJ2-6	-	TRBV2	TRBD1	CASGTGDSGANVLTF	TGTGCCAGTGGAACAGGGGACTCTGGGGCCAACGTCCTGACTTTC
TRBJ2-2	once	TRBV7-6	-	CASSLEGAGMTSNTGELFF	TGTGCCAGCAGCTTAGAGGGGGCCGGGATGACTAGTAACACCGGGGAGCTGTTTTTT
TRBJ2-2	-	TRBV3-1/TRBV3-2	TRBD1	CASSAFPTGTVTGELFF	TGTGCCAGCAGCGCCTTCCCGACAGGGACCGTCACCGGGGAGCTGTTTTTT
TRBJ1-3	-	TRBV18	-	CASSPSKGAPGNTIYF	TGTGCCAGCTCACCCTCGAAAGGGGCGCCGGGAAACACCATATATTTT
TRBJ2-7	-	TRBV19	TRBD1	CASSIRRGQVAYEQYF	TGTGCCAGTAGTATAAGAAGGGGACAGGTAGCCTACGAGCAGTACTTC
TRBJ2-1	once	TRBV3-1/TRBV3-2	-	CATRRVNEQFF	TGTGCCACCCGGAGGGTAAATGAGCAGTTCTTC
TRBJ1-5	-	TRBV5-4	TRBD1	CASSFGGQGDGQPQHF	TGTGCCAGCAGCTTTGGAGGACAGGGCGATGGTCAGCCCCAGCATTTT
TRBJ1-5	-	TRBV5-1	TRBD1	CASSIGDSSNQPQHF	TGCGCCAGCAGCATAGGGGACAGTAGCAATCAGCCCCAGCATTTT
TRBJ1-1	-	TRBV27	-	CASSFWFGGMNTEAFF	TGTGCCAGCAGTTTTTGGTTTGGGGGCATGAACACTGAAGCTTTCTTT
TRBJ2-1	once	TRBV7-7	TRBD2	CASSPLHSGGVGEQFF	TGTGCCAGCAGCCCCCTGCATAGCGGGGGGGTGGGTGAGCAGTTCTTC
TRBJ2-1	-	TRBV12-5	TRBD1	CASGWGQSSYNEQFF	TGTGCTAGTGGTTGGGGACAGAGCTCCTACAATGAGCAGTTCTTC
TRBJ1-3	-	TRBV2	-	CASSAGPGNTIYF	TGTGCCAGCAGTGCAGGGCCTGGAAACACCATATATTTT
TRBJ2-1	-	TRBV9	TRBD1	CASSDRDRSYNEQFF	TGTGCCAGCAGCGACCGGGACAGGAGCTACAATGAGCAGTTCTTC
TRBJ1-3	-	TRBV6-1	-	CASSLIPAATIYF	TGTGCCAGCAGCCTAATCCCCGCGGCGACCATATATTTT
TRBJ2-1	-	TRBV21-1	-	CASSKVRGRDEQFF	TGTGCCAGCAGCAAAGTCAGGGGGCGGGATGAGCAGTTCTTC
TRBJ2-2	-	TRBV20-1	-	CSASFEGGTGELFF	TGCAGTGCTAGTTTCGAGGGGGGGACCGGGGAGCTGTTTTTT
TRBJ1-5	few	TRBV7-2	-	CASSLGRGQPQHF	TGTGCCAGCAGCTTAGGTCGGGGTCAGCCCCAGCATTTT
TRBJ1-3	-	TRBV2	TRBD1	CASSEWTGGNTIYF	TGTGCCAGCAGTGAATGGACAGGCGGAAACACCATATATTTT
TRBJ2-3	-	TRBV6-5	-	CASKVGVSTDTQYF	TGTGCCAGCAAGGTCGGGGTGAGCACAGATACGCAGTATTTT
TRBJ1-2	-	TRBV5-4	-	CASSLLSNYGYTF	TGTGCCAGCAGCTTGTTATCTAACTATGGCTACACCTTC
TRBJ1-1	-	TRBV10-2	TRBD1	CASRRDRGSTEAFF	TGCGCCAGCAGACGGGACAGGGGGTCCACTGAAGCTTTCTTT
TRBJ2-6	-	TRBV6-4	TRBD2	CASSDPARGGTSGANVLTF	TGTGCCAGCAGTGACCCGGCGCGGGGGGGTACCTCTGGGGCCAACGTCCTGACTTTC
TRBJ1-2	-	TRBV15	TRBD1	CATSRGPGQGYGGYTF	TGTGCCACCAGCAGGGGACCGGGACAGGGGTATGGTGGCTACACCTTC
TRBJ2-5	few	TRBV5-1	-	CASSFLWGEETQYF	TGCGCCAGCAGCTTTTTATGGGGGGAAGAGACCCAGTACTTC
TRBJ1-3	-	TRBV7-9	-	CASSSGLLNSGNTIYF	TGTGCCAGCAGCTCAGGCCTACTCAACTCTGGAAACACCATATATTTT
TRBJ2-3	-	TRBV6-1	-	CASSEVVTDTQYF	TGTGCCAGCAGTGAAGTCGTTACAGATACGCAGTATTTT
TRBJ1-6	-	TRBV7-8	-	CASSFSRGGDTYNSPLHF	TGTGCCAGCAGCTTCTCGAGGGGGGGGGACACCTATAATTCACCCCTCCACTTT
TRBJ1-2	-	TRBV4-1	-	CASSPQEGAGYTF	TGCGCCAGCAGCCCACAGGAGGGAGCTGGCTACACCTTC
TRBJ2-1	-	TRBV12-3/TRBV12-4	TRBD2	CATKMGRVREQFF	TGTGCCACCAAGATGGGGAGGGTGAGGGAGCAGTTCTTC
TRBJ2-3	-	TRBV28	TRBD2	CASSLRLAAGDTQYF	TGTGCCAGCAGTTTAAGACTAGCGGCGGGAGATACGCAGTATTTT
TRBJ1-5	once	TRBV4-1	-	CASSQVLSNQPQHF	TGCGCCAGCAGCCAAGTTCTTAGCAATCAGCCCCAGCATTTT
TRBJ2-1	-	TRBV18	TRBD2	CASSPMAGGNNEQFF	TGTGCCAGCTCACCTATGGCGGGGGGGAACAATGAGCAGTTCTTC
TRBJ2-1	-	TRBV14	-	CASSQRGYNEQFF	TGTGCCAGCAGCCAAAGGGGGTACAATGAGCAGTTCTTC
TRBJ2-7	-	TRBV6-5	TRBD1	CASSYGQGAYEQYF	TGTGCCAGCAGTTACGGCCAGGGGGCGTACGAGCAGTACTTC
TRBJ1-2	-	TRBV24-1	-	CATSDSGYGYTF	TGTGCCACCAGTGATTCGGGCTATGGCTACACCTTC
TRBJ2-7	-	TRBV12-3/TRBV12-4	-	CASSPVAAYEQYF	TGTGCCAGCAGTCCTGTGGCAGCCTACGAGCAGTACTTC
TRBJ1-3	-	TRBV28	-	CASSLTLNRFSGNTIYF	TGTGCCAGCAGTTTAACTCTGAATCGCTTCTCTGGAAACACCATATATTTT
TRBJ1-4	once	TRBV2	TRBD1	CASSRQGSTNEKLFF	TGTGCCAGCAGTAGACAGGGATCAACTAATGAAAAACTGTTTTTT
TRBJ1-5	-	TRBV10-2	-	CASTSGYSNQPQHF	TGCGCCAGCACCTCAGGGTATAGCAATCAGCCCCAGCATTTT
TRBJ2-2	-	TRBV6-1	-	CASSDFPTSPNTGELFF	TGTGCCAGCAGTGATTTTCCCACTTCACCGAACACCGGGGAGCTGTTTTTT
TRBJ2-3	-	TRBV7-8	-	CASSHLIDTQYF	TGTGCCAGCAGTCATCTAATAGATACGCAGTATTTT
TRBJ1-4	-	TRBV30	TRBD1	CAWSIGTGSTTEKLFF	TGTGCCTGGAGTATAGGGACAGGGTCGACGACCGAAAAACTGTTTTTT
TRBJ2-2	-	TRBV4-1	-	CASSPSTGELFF	TGCGCCAGCAGTCCTTCCACCGGGGAGCTGTTTTTT
TRBJ1-1	-	TRBV7-9	TRBD1	CASSPTGGYTEAFF	TGTGCCAGCAGCCCGACAGGGGGATACACTGAAGCTTTCTTT
TRBJ2-5	-	TRBV2	TRBD2	CASSERLAGDETQYF	TGTGCCAGCAGTGAGAGACTAGCGGGGGATGAGACCCAGTACTTC
TRBJ1-4	few	TRBV2	-	CASSEPGRGGEKLFF	TGTGCCAGCAGTGAGCCGGGACGGGGAGGTGAAAAACTGTTTTTT
TRBJ1-4	-	TRBV6-6	TRBD1	CASSYTTGVNEKLFF	TGTGCCAGCAGTTACACGACAGGGGTTAATGAAAAACTGTTTTTT
TRBJ1-2	-	TRBV3-1/TRBV3-2	-	CASSQDSVGYTF	TGTGCCAGCAGCCAAGATAGCGTTGGCTACACCTTC
TRBJ2-3	-	TRBV10-1	-	CASAPGRGGTDTQYF	TGCGCCAGCGCACCAGGGAGGGGGGGCACAGATACGCAGTATTTT
TRBJ1-5	-	TRBV6-5	TRBD1	CASRINRGGNQPQHF	TGTGCCAGCAGGATAAACAGGGGTGGCAATCAGCCCCAGCATTTT
TRBJ1-4	-	TRBV5-1	-	CASSLEGAYNEKLFF	TGCGCCAGCAGCTTGGAAGGGGCTTATAATGAAAAACTGTTTTTT
TRBJ1-1	many	TRBV2	TRBD1	CASRGQGQEAFF	TGTGCCAGCAGGGGACAGGGCCAAGAAGCTTTCTTT
TRBJ2-1	-	TRBV19	-	CASTVTGPNNEQFF	TGTGCCAGTACCGTGACAGGCCCTAACAATGAGCAGTTCTTC
TRBJ2-2	few	TRBV27	-	CASSSRQSTGELFF	TGTGCCAGCAGTTCAAGACAATCCACCGGGGAGCTGTTTTTT
TRBJ1-2	-	TRBV19	-	CASSIRGGYTF	TGTGCCAGTAGTATCAGAGGTGGCTACACCTTC